The source of this T cell receptor (beta chain) is a study of T cells in pancreatic ductal adenocarcinoma. Overall study results and limits: Unique clonotypes were about 8.2-fold more numerous in blood than in tumor. The resected pancreatic cancer cohort was biased toward the minority with early-stage disease. No significant tumor-blood clonality difference; means were about 0.11 and 0.072.

Selected pancreatic ductal adenocarcinoma patients had undergone surgery without neoadjuvant therapy. To note about this clone: Its antigen is as yet unknown.

Germline CDR1 is MNHEY and CDR2 is SVGAGI. Trimming pared 6 bases from V and 4 bases from J, leaving 12 bases between. CDR3 length: 14 residues. Profiled with immunoSEQ multiplex PCR; TCRdb holds only in-frame clones, not every one. The repertoire holds over 90,000 clones, about 96% seen once, with roughly 3.1% in the top ten. This chain uses TRBV6-5 with TRBJ1-4; a weak D match, TRBD1 (5 bases). Material for sequencing was PBMCs. The sequence derives from a human donor with pancreatic ductal adenocarcinoma. The CDR3 loop is CASSLDRRNEKLFF. CDR3 nucleotides: TGTGCCAGCAGCCTCGACAGACGTAATGAAAAACTGTTTTTT.